One sample yielded the 26 T cell receptor beta chains listed below, sequenced in a study of blood T cell repertoires in COVID-19. The data were produced by immunoSEQ multiplex PCR, yet TCRdb's version contains in-frame clones alone and is incomplete. The sample holds about 160,000 clones, over 80% seen once. Material for sequencing was peripheral blood. The receptors here all came from a woman aged 60 to 75 who had recovered from COVID-19.

The chain combines TRBV19 with TRBJ2-7, with 8 bases lining up with TRBD1. The germline gives CDR1 LNHDA, CDR2 SQIVND (reference sequence). Losses at the gene ends were 9 bases for V and 0 bases for J; bases not matched to a gene: 4. The CDR3 runs 13 residues. CDR3 loop: CASRDRTSYEQYF. CDR3 in DNA: TGTGCCAGCCGGGACAGGACCTCCTACGAGCAGTACTTC.

The V gene is TRBV13, the J gene TRBJ2-1; TRBD2 matches at 9 bases. Germline-derived CDR1 and CDR2 are PRHDT and FYEKMQ (reference sequence). CDR3 length: 17 residues. Trimming cost V 4 bases and J 3 bases; bases outside gene matches: 10. The CDR3 loop reads CASSSPVSGGLYNEQFF. For the CDR3, the DNA is TGTGCCAGCAGCTCTCCTGTAAGCGGGGGGCTCTACAATGAGCAGTTCTTC.

This clone was seen once. The rearrangement joins TRBV19 to TRBJ2-2; D may be TRBD2 (7 bases). V lost 5 bases and J 4 bases, leaving 20 bases between the germline ends. Germline V lookup: CDR1 LNHDA, CDR2 SQIVND (reference sequence). The CDR3 is 17 residues long. CDR3 residues: CASSPTHAGAGTGELFF. CDR3 in DNA: TGTGCCAGTAGTCCCACCCATGCGGGGGCGGGCACCGGGGAGCTGTTTTTT.

The genes are TRBV4-3 and TRBJ2-1; 10 positions agree with TRBD1. V lost 2 bases to trimming and J lost 7 bases; unmatched junction nucleotides: 11. Germline loops: CDR1 LGHNA, CDR2 YSLEER. The CDR3 is made up of 17 amino acids. The chain's CDR3 is CASSQTPGTGVRNEQFF. The DNA for the CDR3 is TGCGCCAGCAGCCAAACCCCAGGGACAGGGGTCCGTAATGAGCAGTTCTTC.

The chain combines TRBV4-2 with TRBJ1-3; tentatively, D is TRBD1 (5 bases). Between the trimmed V and J ends, which lost 4 bases and 4 bases, there was a span of 14 bases. Germline loops: CDR1 LGHNA, CDR2 YNFKEQ. The CDR3 spans 15 residues. The CDR3: CASSPPGRGGNTIYF. The CDR3 DNA is TGTGCCAGCAGCCCCCCCGGGAGGGGCGGAAACACCATATATTTT.

This sequence joins TRBV28 and TRBJ2-7, with 7 bases matching TRBD1. J lost 6 bases, V lost 2 bases, and 10 bases had no gene match. Germline assignment: CDR1 MDHEN and CDR2 SYDVKM. This CDR3 spans 15 amino acids. The CDR3 DNA reads as TGTGCCAGCAGTTTAAGGACAGGAGGCTCTGCCGAGCAGTACTTC. It encodes CASSLRTGGSAEQYF.

J is TRBJ2-3 and V is TRBV5-1; the match to TRBD2 covers 9 bases. The CDR3 runs 18 residues. Germline loops: CDR1 SGHRS, CDR2 YFSETQ. J was trimmed by 1 base and V by 0 bases; bases with no gene match: 9. This chain's CDR3 is CASSLGEVRTSGTDTQYF. Here the CDR3 DNA reads TGCGCCAGCAGCTTGGGGGAAGTCAGGACTAGCGGCACAGATACGCAGTATTTT. The variable domain in full, completed from reference TRBV5-1 and TRBJ2-3, reads KAGVTQTPRYLIKTRGQQVTLSCSPISGHRSVSWYQQTPGQGLQFLFEYFSETQRNKGNFPGRFSGRQFSNSRSEMNVSTLELGDSALYLCASSLGEVRTSGTDTQYFGPGTRLTVL.

This chain links TRBV7-2 with TRBJ1-1, with TRBD1 identical over 8 bases. V trimming: 2 bases; J trimming: 4 bases; junction bases outside the gene matches: 3. This CDR3 has 14 amino acids. CDR1 and CDR2 (germline): SGHTA, FQGNSA. In DNA, the CDR3 is TGTGCCAGCAGCTTAAGACAGGGGATCACTGAAGCTTTCTTT. Protein product: CASSLRQGITEAFF.

Details on this clone: Other DNA sequences within the sample encode an identical CDR3. The CDR3 sequence: CATSRGGSSYEQYF. CDR3 DNA: TGTGCCACCAGCAGAGGCGGGAGCTCCTACGAGCAGTACTTC. The V gene is TRBV15, the J gene TRBJ2-7; 7 nucleotides align to TRBD2. J gave up 0 bases and V 1 base, and 0 bases lay outside the gene matches. This CDR3 spans 14 amino acids. CDR1 LNHNV and CDR2 YYDKDF come from the germline V gene (reference sequence).

This chain connects TRBV6-4 to TRBJ2-2; D is unresolved. V lost 6 bases and J lost 2, with 13 bases in between. The germline V gene has CDR1 MRHNA and CDR2 SNTAGT. The CDR3 contains 15 residues. The CDR3 loop is CASRAGGGNTGELFF. The CDR3 DNA reads TGTGCCAGCAGGGCTGGCGGCGGTAACACCGGGGAGCTGTTTTTT.

This chain connects TRBV24-1 to TRBJ2-2, with unresolved D. V lost 2 bases and J lost 9, with 12 bases in between. In germline, CDR1 is KGHDR, CDR2 SFDVKD. The CDR3 spans 14 residues. Here the CDR3 DNA reads TGTGCCACCAGTGATTCCCAATCCCAAAGGGAGCTGTTTTTT. Protein: CATSDSQSQRELFF.

This clone has a handful of counts. V and J are TRBV14 and TRBJ1-5; possible D gene TRBD1, 6 bases. This CDR3 contains 14 residues. V was trimmed by 6 bases and J by 5 bases, leaving 14 bases between them. Germline assignment: CDR1 SGHDN and CDR2 FVKESK. CDR3 bases: TGTGCCAGCAGAGAACAGGGAAATCATCAGCCCCAGCATTTT. Translating it yields CASREQGNHQPQHF.

J is TRBJ2-4 and V is TRBV19, with 12 bases that match TRBD1. The CDR3 runs to 16 residues. The trim removed 7 bases at V and 8 bases at J, leaving 12 bases unmatched. Germline CDR1 reads LNHDA; CDR2 reads SQIVND (reference sequence). CDR3 residues: CASTPFGTGGRDIQYF. Written as DNA, the CDR3 is TGTGCCAGTACCCCCTTTGGGACAGGGGGCAGGGACATTCAGTACTTC.

The rearrangement joins TRBV5-1 to TRBJ2-5; TRBD2 might be the D (6 bases). This CDR3 has 15 amino acids. Germline CDR1 SGHRS, CDR2 YFSETQ. Trimming cost V 0 bases and J 5 bases, with 14 bases left between them. Here the CDR3 reads CASSLGASAQETQYF. The CDR3 DNA reads as TGCGCCAGCAGCTTGGGGGCTAGCGCCCAGGAGACCCAGTACTTC.

This chain connects TRBV7-2 to TRBJ2-3; 8 bases fit TRBD1. The CDR3 runs to 15 residues. The V and J ends lost 5 bases and 0 bases, in that order; junction bases with no gene match: 4. Germline CDR1 and CDR2: SGHTA and FQGNSA. CDR3 coding DNA: TGTGCCAGCAGCACCAGGGGGCGCAGCACAGATACGCAGTATTTT. The encoded protein is CASSTRGRSTDTQYF.

The V call is TRBV13, the J call TRBJ1-1; D unclear. Germline loops: CDR1 PRHDT, CDR2 FYEKMQ (reference sequence). The CDR3 loop spans 15 amino acids. Trimming took 6 bases from V and 3 from J, leaving 17 bases between them. The CDR3 DNA reads as TGTGCCAGCAGAGTTGGTTTGTGGGCTGACACTGAAGCTTTCTTT. Its translation: CASRVGLWADTEAFF.

The V call is TRBV10-2, the J call TRBJ1-2; D may be TRBD1 (5 bases). The germline CDR1 and CDR2 sequences are WSHSY and SAAADI. This CDR3 region has 13 residues. V was cut by 2 bases and J by 7 bases, with 11 bases left in between. CDR3 in DNA: TGCGCCAGCAGTGAGGCAGGGAGGGGTGGCTACACCTTC. This encodes CASSEAGRGGYTF.

The chain has TRBV27 and TRBJ1-1, with D possibly TRBD1 on 5 matching bases. The germline V and J ends were trimmed by 2 bases and 0 bases, with 10 bases remaining between them. This CDR3 contains 15 residues. Germline V CDR1 and CDR2: MNHEY, SMNVEV (reference sequence). CDR3 nucleotide sequence: TGTGCCAGCAGTTTAATGGCAGGGATGAACACTGAAGCTTTCTTT. Amino acid sequence: CASSLMAGMNTEAFF.

The chain is built from TRBV29-1 and TRBJ1-1, with D tentatively TRBD1 (6 bases). The CDR3 is made up of 13 amino acids. V was pared by 8 bases and J by 0 bases, with 13 bases between. Germline CDR1 and CDR2: SQVTM and ANQGSEA. The CDR3 here is CSYTGQMNTEAFF. The DNA for the CDR3 is TGCAGCTATACCGGACAGATGAACACTGAAGCTTTCTTT.

The chain joins TRBV6-5 to TRBJ1-1; weak D call: TRBD1 (5 bases). The CDR3 totals 13 residues. Germline CDR1 is MNHEY and CDR2 is SVGAGI. Trimming pared 10 bases from V and 0 bases from J, leaving 12 bases between. The CDR3 bases are TGTGCCATTAGACAGTTCATGAACACTGAAGCTTTCTTT. This codes for CAIRQFMNTEAFF.

The chain recombines TRBV30 with TRBJ1-3, with D hard to call. The V gene's germline CDR1 is GTSNPN and CDR2 SVGIG (reference sequence). CDR3 length: 15 amino acids. Trimming removed 3 bases from V and 0 bases from J, with 12 bases in between. In nucleotides, the CDR3 is TGTGCCTGGAGCGCACCGAGCTACTCTGGAAACACCATATATTTT. It encodes CAWSAPSYSGNTIYF. The whole variable domain, remainder taken from reference TRBV30 and TRBJ1-3, is SQTIHQWPATLVQPVGSPLSLECTVEGTSNPNLYWYRQAAGRGLQLLFYSVGIGQISSEVPQNLSASRPQDRQFILSSKKLLLSDSGFYLCAWSAPSYSGNTIYFGEGSWLTVV.

This rearrangement joins TRBV5-1 to TRBJ1-3; D unresolved. This CDR3 comprises 14 residues. Trimming took off 4 bases at V and 0 bases at J, with 8 bases between the two ends. Germline CDR1 SGHRS, CDR2 YFSETQ. The CDR3 sequence: CASSPVSSGNTIYF. The CDR3, as DNA: TGCGCCAGCAGCCCGGTGTCCTCTGGAAACACCATATATTTT.

J is TRBJ2-3 and V is TRBV18; TRBD2 aligns across 8 bases. V shed 3 bases, J shed 3 bases, and the junction held 2 bases outside the gene matches. The CDR3 loop spans 14 amino acids. Per germline, CDR1 KGHSH and CDR2 LQKENI. As DNA, the CDR3 is TGTGCCAGCTCACCCACTAGCGGAACAGATACGCAGTATTTT. This sequence encodes CASSPTSGTDTQYF.

This clone has more than one count but fewer than ten. The chain combines TRBV5-1 with TRBJ1-6; D is perhaps TRBD1 (5 bases). The CDR3 loop spans 18 amino acids. Germline-derived CDR1 and CDR2 are SGHRS and YFSETQ. V was cut by 1 base and J by 0 bases, with 14 bases left in between. This CDR3 is CASSLKRNGGSYNSPLHF. DNA of the CDR3: TGCGCCAGCAGCTTGAAACGCAACGGGGGCTCCTATAATTCACCCCTCCACTTT.

V and J are TRBV11-2 and TRBJ2-7, with a tentative D call TRBD1 (7 bases). This CDR3 contains 14 residues. V lost 7 bases to trimming and J lost 0 bases, with 13 bases between them. CDR1 and CDR2 (germline): SGHAT, FQNNGV. CDR3 amino acids: CASTLQGGSYEQYF. CDR3 bases: TGTGCCAGCACCCTTCAGGGGGGCTCCTACGAGCAGTACTTC.

The chain recombines TRBV5-6 with TRBJ2-1; 8 nucleotides align to TRBD1. J was trimmed by 4 bases and V by 6 bases; bases with no gene match: 6. Germline values: CDR1 SGHDT, CDR2 YYEEEE. The CDR3 sequence is 14 residues long. The CDR3 DNA follows: TGTGCCAGCATGCAGGGGGCGGTATACAATGAGCAGTTCTTC. This codes for CASMQGAVYNEQFF.